This T cell receptor (beta chain) came from a study of identical twins. Findings and limits, study-wide: Abundant cord blood beta clonotypes carried fewer insertions; memory repertoires showed none.

TCRdb reprocessed the 5' RACE reads via MiXCR and lists one record per CDR3 protein. The data hold hundreds of thousands of distinct CDR3 sequences, with roughly an eighth observed a single time. A remark on this clonotype: Its antigen is not known.

Germline V gene sequence: CDR1 MNHEY, CDR2 SVGEGT. This CDR3 has 11 residues. Trimming cost V 6 bases and J 10 bases, with 10 bases left between them. The sample was also linked to a second study, of yellow fever vaccine responses in identical twins.

The receptor was derived from a woman between 18 and 29 years old in good health. The sequenced sample was PBMCs. The J gene is TRBJ2-1, the V gene TRBV6-2 or TRBV6-3; no firm D call. This CDR3 is CASRDQVEQFF. The CDR3 DNA is TGTGCCAGCAGAGATCAGGTAGAGCAGTTCTTC.